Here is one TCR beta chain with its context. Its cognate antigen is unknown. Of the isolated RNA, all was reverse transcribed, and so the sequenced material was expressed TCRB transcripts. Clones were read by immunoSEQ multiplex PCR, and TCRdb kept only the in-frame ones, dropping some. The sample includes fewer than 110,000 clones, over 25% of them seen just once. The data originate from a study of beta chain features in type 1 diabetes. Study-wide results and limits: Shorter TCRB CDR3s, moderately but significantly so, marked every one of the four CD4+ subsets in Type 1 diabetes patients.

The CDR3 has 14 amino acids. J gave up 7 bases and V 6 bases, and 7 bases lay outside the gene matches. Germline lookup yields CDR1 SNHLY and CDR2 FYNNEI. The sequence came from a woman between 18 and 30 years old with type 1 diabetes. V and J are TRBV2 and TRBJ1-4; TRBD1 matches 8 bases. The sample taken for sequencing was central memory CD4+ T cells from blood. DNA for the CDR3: TGTGCCAGCAGCCTACAGGGGGGAGGTGAAAAACTGTTTTTT. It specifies CASSLQGGGEKLFF.